The 27 T cell receptor beta chains below were found in one sample sequenced in a study of blood T cell repertoires in COVID-19. Clones were sequenced by immunoSEQ multiplex PCR, and TCRdb holds only the in-frame ones, with some missing. The sample has 200,000 or so clones, 75% to 90% seen once. Material for sequencing was peripheral blood. The receptors originated from a man aged 65-85 years with active or convalescent COVID-19.

In regard to this clone: Mismatch with germline at one junction end may stem from a read error. J is TRBJ2-7 and V is TRBV7-2; D may be TRBD1 (6 bases). The CDR3 is 14 residues long. Germline CDR1 and CDR2: SGHTA and FQGNSA. CDR3 nucleotides: TGTGCCAGCAGCTTAAGACAGGCCTCCAACGAGCAGTACTTC. This codes for CASSLRQASNEQYF.

The J gene is TRBJ2-3, the V gene TRBV11-2, with a possible D match to TRBD1 (6 bases). Trimming cost V 5 bases and J 4 bases, with 10 bases left between them. CDR1 is SGHAT and CDR2 is FQNNGV in the germline V gene. The CDR3 contains 13 residues. The CDR3: CASSVTGPDTQYF. The CDR3, as DNA: TGTGCCAGCAGCGTTACAGGGCCAGATACGCAGTATTTT. The whole variable domain, filled in from reference TRBV11-2 and TRBJ2-3, reads EAGVAQSPRYKIIEKRQSVAFWCNPISGHATLYWYQQILGQGPKLLIQFQNNGVVDDSQLPKDRFSAERLKGVDSTLKIQPAKLEDSAVYLCASSVTGPDTQYFGPGTRLTVL.

This clone has only a few counts. The J gene is TRBJ2-3, the V gene TRBV7-2; tentative D call: TRBD2 (5 bases). There are 14 residues in the CDR3. The V gene lost 3 bases and the J gene lost 1 base, with 8 bases spanning the gap. The germline V gene has CDR1 SGHTA and CDR2 FQGNSA. The CDR3 region is CASSFWRGTDTQYF. The CDR3 nucleotides read TGTGCCAGCAGCTTCTGGCGGGGCACAGATACGCAGTATTTT.

The DNA of the CDR3 is TGTGCCAGCAGCTCTGACAGGGGGGCCTACGAGCAGTACTTC. It codes for CASSSDRGAYEQYF. The chain combines TRBV7-2 with TRBJ2-7; the match to TRBD1 covers 9 bases. CDR1 is SGHTA, CDR2 FQGNSA, per germline. The CDR3 spans 14 residues. J was trimmed by 2 bases and V by 4 bases; bases with no gene match: 3.

This clone is a singleton in its sample. This chain links TRBV6-5 with TRBJ1-1; D might be TRBD1 (6 bases). The CDR3 spans 12 residues. Trimming shortened V by 6 bases and J by 4 bases, and 9 bases separated the two germline ends. Germline V CDR1 and CDR2: MNHEY, SVGAGI. CDR3 DNA sequence: TGTGCCAGCAGACAGGGTCGCACTGAAGCTTTCTTT. It is translated as CASRQGRTEAFF.

J is TRBJ1-2 and V is TRBV5-6, with TRBD1 matching over 7 bases. The germline V gene has CDR1 SGHDT and CDR2 YYEEEE. The CDR3 has 13 amino acids. J was trimmed by 4 bases and V by 4 bases; bases with no gene match: 4. The CDR3 loop is CASSGDRGYGYTF. The CDR3 DNA reads TGTGCCAGCAGCGGGGACAGAGGCTATGGCTACACCTTC.

This clone was recorded many times. This rearrangement joins TRBV7-9 to TRBJ2-7; TRBD2 matches at 14 bases. The V gene end was trimmed by 5 bases and the J gene end by 5 bases; junction bases not matched to a gene: 5. Looked up from germline, CDR1 is SEHNR and CDR2 is FQNEAQ (reference sequence). The CDR3 consists of 15 residues. CDR3 protein: CASSPGTSGSNEQYF. The CDR3 DNA reads as TGTGCCAGCAGCCCGGGGACTAGCGGGAGCAACGAGCAGTACTTC.

The rearrangement joins TRBV5-6 to TRBJ1-3, with D possibly matching TRBD1 (5 bases). The CDR3 is 15 residues long. CDR1 and CDR2 (germline): SGHDT, YYEEEE. V lost 3 bases and J 8 bases, leaving 18 bases between the germline ends. CDR3 in amino acids: CASSSGQGAFHTIYF. The CDR3 DNA reads as TGTGCCAGCAGCTCTGGTCAAGGGGCCTTCCACACCATATATTTT.

This clone was found once. This sequence joins TRBV7-2 and TRBJ2-7; TRBD2 matches at 8 bases. With 5 bases clipped from V and 3 bases from J, the junction kept 15 bases outside the gene matches. This CDR3 contains 17 residues. Germline values: CDR1 SGHTA, CDR2 FQGNSA. In nucleotides, the CDR3 is TGTGCCAGCAGCATCCTACCCGGGGGGGGGCTTTTCTACGAGCAGTACTTC. Translated: CASSILPGGGLFYEQYF.

The chain has TRBV6-5 and TRBJ2-1; possible D gene TRBD2, 6 bases. Germline CDR1 is MNHEY and CDR2 is SVGAGI. V lost 4 bases and J 1 base, leaving 8 bases between the germline ends. The CDR3 runs to 14 residues. CDR3 DNA: TGTGCCAGCAGTTTTGGGAGGTCCTACAATGAGCAGTTCTTC. Translation: CASSFGRSYNEQFF.

The chain employs TRBV7-2 and TRBJ2-1, with a possible D match to TRBD1 (5 bases). CDR1 and CDR2 from the germline V gene are SGHTA and FQGNSA. The CDR3 spans 15 residues. The V end was cut by 1 base, the J end by 2 bases, with 9 bases between. CDR3 sequence: CASSLGQIAYNEQFF. The CDR3, as DNA: TGTGCCAGCAGCTTAGGACAGATAGCCTACAATGAGCAGTTCTTC. The variable domain in full, completed from reference TRBV7-2 and TRBJ2-1, reads GAGVSQSPSNKVTEKGKDVELRCDPISGHTALYWYRQSLGQGLEFLIYFQGNSAPDKSGLPSDRFSAERTGGSVSTLTIQRTQQEDSAVYLCASSLGQIAYNEQFFGPGTRLTVL.

This clone was seen a handful of times. The V and J genes are TRBV6-5 and TRBJ1-1; D is unclear. V was shortened by 2 bases and J by 3 bases, with 10 bases between the two germline ends. CDR3 length equals 14 residues. Germline values: CDR1 MNHEY, CDR2 SVGAGI. Written as DNA, the CDR3 is TGTGCCAGCAGTTACAGGGAGGGCTACACTGAAGCTTTCTTT. It yields the protein CASSYREGYTEAFF.

The rearrangement uses TRBV23-1 and TRBJ2-1, with 10 nucleotides matching TRBD2. TRBV23-1 is noted as an ORF with a role that remains uncertain. This CDR3 has 14 residues. Trimming cost V 3 bases and J 6 bases; bases outside gene matches: 2. Here the CDR3 reads CASSQLAGVNEQFF. CDR3 coding DNA: TGCGCCAGCAGTCAGCTAGCGGGAGTCAATGAGCAGTTCTTC.

This clone has only one observation. The chain has TRBV5-6 and TRBJ2-5; 9 positions match TRBD1. Per germline, CDR1 SGHDT and CDR2 YYEEEE. CDR3 length equals 14 residues. J gave up 4 bases and V 4 bases, and 5 bases lay outside the gene matches. The CDR3 bases are TGTGCCAGCAGCCAAGGACAGGGGAGAGAGACCCAGTACTTC. Amino acid sequence: CASSQGQGRETQYF.

The V and J genes are TRBV9 and TRBJ1-3; perhaps TRBD1 as D (6 bases). Deletions cut 2 bases from V and 3 bases from J, with 9 bases between. CDR1 and CDR2 from the germline V gene are SGDLS and YYNGEE. This CDR3 has 14 residues. The DNA for the CDR3 is TGTGCCAGCAGCGTTAACAGGGATGGAAACACCATATATTTT. Amino acids: CASSVNRDGNTIYF.

CDR3 protein: CAISPQGGQKSPLHF. The CDR3 DNA reads as TGTGCCATCAGTCCTCAGGGGGGTCAGAAATCACCCCTCCACTTT. The gene calls are TRBV10-3 and TRBJ1-6, with TRBD1 matching over 7 bases. The J segment lost 10 bases and the V segment lost 5 bases, leaving 11 bases of the junction unmatched. The CDR3 length is 15 residues. Germline V gene lookup returns CDR1 ENHRY and CDR2 SYGVKD.

This clone has only one observation. J is TRBJ2-1 and V is TRBV28; D may be TRBD1 (5 bases). V gave up 6 bases and J gave up 0 bases, with 9 bases separating them. This CDR3 has 14 amino acids. CDR1 is MDHEN, CDR2 SYDVKM, per germline. The CDR3 DNA reads TGTGCCAGCAGAGGACAAATCTCCTACAATGAGCAGTTCTTC. This translates into CASRGQISYNEQFF.

The J gene is TRBJ2-7, the V gene TRBV10-1; D is perhaps TRBD2 (6 bases). Germline V gene data show CDR1 as WNHNN and CDR2 as SYGVQD (reference sequence). This CDR3 is built from 14 residues. Trimming shortened V by 3 bases and J by 3 bases, and 12 bases separated the two germline ends. This CDR3 reads CASSDGGMVYEQYF. The DNA of the CDR3 is TGCGCCAGCAGTGACGGAGGGATGGTCTACGAGCAGTACTTC.

The chain employs TRBV7-8 and TRBJ1-2, with 8 bases lining up with TRBD1. This CDR3 comprises 13 residues. Unmatched junction bases numbered 5, after V lost 2 bases and J lost 9 bases. Germline CDR1 and CDR2: SGHVS and FQNEAQ. This chain's CDR3 is CASSLTGGWSYTF. DNA for the CDR3: TGTGCCAGCAGCTTAACAGGGGGTTGGAGCTACACCTTC.

The chain combines TRBV19 with TRBJ2-1; 9 nucleotides match TRBD2. The CDR3 contains 17 residues. Germline CDR1 and CDR2: LNHDA and SQIVND (reference sequence). V dropped 3 bases and J dropped 3; count of bases not matched to a gene: 9. CDR3 amino acids: CASSIFLSSGVYNEQFF. The CDR3 coding sequence is TGTGCCAGTAGTATCTTCCTCTCTAGCGGGGTCTACAATGAGCAGTTCTTC.

This chain uses TRBV15 with TRBJ1-4; D unresolved. Trimming stripped 1 base from V and 3 bases from J, with 9 bases between. The germline CDR1 and CDR2 sequences are LNHNV and YYDKDF (reference sequence). The CDR3 length is 15 residues. The DNA for the CDR3 is TGTGCCACCAGCAGAGCTGCCAACTCTAATGAAAAACTGTTTTTT. It yields the protein CATSRAANSNEKLFF.

This chain links TRBV7-8 with TRBJ1-2; D possibly corresponds to TRBD1 (6 bases). This CDR3 contains 16 residues. From germline, CDR1 is SGHVS and CDR2 FQNEAQ. V gave up 3 bases and J gave up 4 bases, with 18 bases separating them. The CDR3 spells CASSFRVTGNLYGYTF. The CDR3 region has the DNA TGTGCCAGCAGCTTCCGAGTGACAGGAAATCTCTATGGCTACACCTTC.

This rearrangement joins TRBV2 to TRBJ1-5; D is possibly TRBD1 (5 bases). Germline loops: CDR1 SNHLY, CDR2 FYNNEI. This CDR3 region has 13 residues. The V end lost 6 bases, the J end lost 4 bases, and 10 bases lay between the germline ends. The CDR3, as DNA: TGTGCCAGCAGGAGGGGAGGTAATCAGCCCCAGCATTTT. Encoded protein: CASRRGGNQPQHF.

This clone appeared a single time. J is TRBJ1-5 and V is TRBV4-2, with D unclear. CDR1 and CDR2 (germline): LGHNA, YNFKEQ. The V gene lost 3 bases and the J gene lost 2 bases, with 8 bases spanning the gap. This CDR3 is 14 amino acids long. In DNA, the CDR3 is TGTGCCAGCAGCCAGTACCAGGGCAATCAGCCCCAGCATTTT. Its protein is CASSQYQGNQPQHF.

This sequence joins TRBV6-5 and TRBJ2-5; possibly TRBD1 for D (5 bases). CDR1 is MNHEY, CDR2 SVGAGI, per germline. This CDR3 is 16 amino acids long. Trimming stripped 4 bases from V and 5 bases from J, with 20 bases between. CDR3 amino acids: CASSSAGQGLVETQYF. The CDR3 DNA is TGTGCCAGCAGTTCTGCTGGTCAGGGTCTGGTTGAGACCCAGTACTTC.

The gene calls are TRBV7-6 and TRBJ2-1; a weak D match, TRBD2 (7 bases). The germline gives CDR1 SGHVS, CDR2 FNYEAQ. The CDR3 is made up of 16 amino acids. Trimming left V 5 bases short and J 1 base short, with 15 bases between. The CDR3 coding sequence is TGTGCCAGCAGCCGCTCAAGGGGGGGGTCCTACAATGAGCAGTTCTTC. This codes for CASSRSRGGSYNEQFF.

The chain carries TRBV28 and TRBJ1-3, with D perhaps matching TRBD1 (5 bases). CDR3 length: 17 residues. Germline loops: CDR1 MDHEN, CDR2 SYDVKM. The V and J ends lost 4 bases and 0 bases respectively, with 16 bases between them. As DNA, the CDR3 is TGTGCCAGCAGTTCCCTCGGGACGGGGGTCTCTGGAAACACCATATATTTT. Protein sequence: CASSSLGTGVSGNTIYF.